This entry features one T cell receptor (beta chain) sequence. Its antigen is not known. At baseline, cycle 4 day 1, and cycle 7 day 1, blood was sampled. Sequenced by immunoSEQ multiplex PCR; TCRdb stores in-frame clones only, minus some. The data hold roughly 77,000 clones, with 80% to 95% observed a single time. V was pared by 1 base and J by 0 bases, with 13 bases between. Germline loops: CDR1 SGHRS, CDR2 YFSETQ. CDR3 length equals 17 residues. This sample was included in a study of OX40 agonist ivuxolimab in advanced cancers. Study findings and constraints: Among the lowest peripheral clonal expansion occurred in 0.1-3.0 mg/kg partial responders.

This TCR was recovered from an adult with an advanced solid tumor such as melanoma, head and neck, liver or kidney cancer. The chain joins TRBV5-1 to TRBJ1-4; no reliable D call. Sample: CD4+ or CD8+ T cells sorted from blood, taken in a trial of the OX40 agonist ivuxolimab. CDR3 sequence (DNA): TGCGCCAGCAGCTTGCCTATAAGCGGGACAACTAATGAAAAACTGTTTTTT. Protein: CASSLPISGTTNEKLFF.